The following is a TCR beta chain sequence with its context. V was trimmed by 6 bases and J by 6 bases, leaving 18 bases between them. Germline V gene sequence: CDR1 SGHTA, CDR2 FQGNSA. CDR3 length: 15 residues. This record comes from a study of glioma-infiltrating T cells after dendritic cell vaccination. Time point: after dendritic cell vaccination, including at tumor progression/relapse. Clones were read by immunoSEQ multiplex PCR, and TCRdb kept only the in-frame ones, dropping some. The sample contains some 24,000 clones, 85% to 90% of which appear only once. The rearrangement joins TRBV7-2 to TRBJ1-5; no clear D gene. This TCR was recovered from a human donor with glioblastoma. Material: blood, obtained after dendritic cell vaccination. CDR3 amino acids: CASRPTSGAGQPQHF. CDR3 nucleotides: TGTGCCAGCAGGCCGACATCCGGCGCCGGTCAGCCCCAGCATTTT.